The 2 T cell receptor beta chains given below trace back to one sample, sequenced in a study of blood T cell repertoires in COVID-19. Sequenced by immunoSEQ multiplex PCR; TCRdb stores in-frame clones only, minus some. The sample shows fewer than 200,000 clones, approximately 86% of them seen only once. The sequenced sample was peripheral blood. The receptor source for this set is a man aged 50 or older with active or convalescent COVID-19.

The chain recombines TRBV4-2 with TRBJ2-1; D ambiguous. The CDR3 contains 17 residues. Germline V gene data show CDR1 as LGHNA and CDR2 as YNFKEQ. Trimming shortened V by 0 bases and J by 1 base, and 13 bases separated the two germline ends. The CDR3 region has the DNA TGTGCCAGCAGCCAAGATCGCCGGGTTGTATCCTACAATGAGCAGTTCTTC. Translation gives CASSQDRRVVSYNEQFF.

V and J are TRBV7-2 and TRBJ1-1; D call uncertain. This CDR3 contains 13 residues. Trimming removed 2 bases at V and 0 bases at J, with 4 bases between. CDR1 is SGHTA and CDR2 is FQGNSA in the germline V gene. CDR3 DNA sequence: TGTGCCAGCAGCTTATACATGAACACTGAAGCTTTCTTT. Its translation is CASSLYMNTEAFF.